One and the same sample provided the 8 T cell receptor beta chains below, sequenced in a study of cytomegalovirus exposure and HLA in healthy donors. The PCR contained 60 Vbeta and 13 Jbeta primers. TCRdb's table, derived via immunoSEQ multiplex PCR, lists solely in-frame clones and lacks some. The data contain approximately 110,000 clones, approximately 80% of them singletons. Source material: PBMCs. The receptors were sampled from a human donor in good health.

This clone was seen more than once but under ten times. The CDR3 DNA follows: TGTGCCGGAGGGACCCGGGGGGAAGAGACCCAGTACTTC. Its protein is CAGGTRGEETQYF. V and J are TRBV9 and TRBJ2-5; 7 bases line up with TRBD2. This CDR3 comprises 13 residues. Germline values: CDR1 SGDLS, CDR2 YYNGEE. V was pared by 10 bases and J by 3 bases, with 9 bases of the junction left unmatched.

This chain links TRBV28 with TRBJ1-1; maybe TRBD1 (5 bases). This CDR3 region has 15 residues. The V end lost 7 bases, the J end lost 4 bases, and 19 bases lay between the germline ends. In germline, CDR1 is MDHEN, CDR2 SYDVKM. The CDR3 nucleotides read TGTGCCAGCACCAGACGGGGCCAGGGAGGCACTGAAGCTTTCTTT. This translates into CASTRRGQGGTEAFF.

This chain uses TRBV6-4 with TRBJ2-7, with D possibly TRBD1 on 5 matching bases. Per the germline V gene, CDR1 is MRHNA and CDR2 is SNTAGT. This CDR3 contains 14 residues. V was clipped by 4 bases and J by 7 bases, with 17 bases between them. The CDR3 loop is CASSGGKGPREQYF. The DNA of the CDR3 is TGTGCCAGCAGTGGGGGCAAAGGCCCTAGGGAGCAGTACTTC.

The CDR3 sequence is CASSEGGVVDEQFF. As DNA, the CDR3 is TGTGCCAGCAGTGAAGGGGGAGTAGTGGATGAGCAGTTCTTC. The chain is built from TRBV2 and TRBJ2-1; possibly TRBD2 for D (5 bases). Germline V gene lookup returns CDR1 SNHLY and CDR2 FYNNEI. The CDR3 is 14 amino acids. Trimming removed 1 base from V and 8 bases from J, with 12 bases in between.

This clone was found once. V usage is TRBV6-1 and J usage is TRBJ1-2; possible D gene TRBD1, 6 bases. The V gene's germline CDR1 is MNHNS and CDR2 SASEGT. CDR3 length equals 14 residues. The ends were cut back, 1 base at V and 3 bases at J, with 9 bases in the middle. CDR3 residues: CASSEGTDHYGYTF. The CDR3 region has the DNA TGTGCCAGCAGTGAAGGGACAGACCACTATGGCTACACCTTC.

Points on this clone: Other DNA sequences in the same sample also yield this CDR3. The chain employs TRBV28 and TRBJ2-7; 9 bases are a match to TRBD2. V trimming: 1 base; J trimming: 6 bases; junction bases outside the gene matches: 10. Germline V gene sequence: CDR1 MDHEN, CDR2 SYDVKM. This CDR3 has 16 residues. The CDR3 protein is CASSLSGLAGVGEQYF. The CDR3 bases are TGTGCCAGCAGTTTATCGGGCTTAGCGGGAGTGGGCGAGCAGTACTTC.

This clone was detected only a few times. This rearrangement joins TRBV6-5 to TRBJ1-2; no definite D call. The CDR3 runs 12 residues. CDR1 and CDR2 from the germline V gene are MNHEY and SVGAGI. V shed 7 bases and J shed 8 bases, with 14 bases lying between them. The DNA for the CDR3 is TGTGCCAGCAACGGAGGCGCCCAAGGCTACACCTTC. Translated, it gives CASNGGAQGYTF.

The chain is built from TRBV19 and TRBJ2-7; the D gene is possibly TRBD1 (6 bases). Germline V gives CDR1 LNHDA, CDR2 SQIVND (reference sequence). There are 14 residues in the CDR3. V lost 3 bases to trimming and J lost 2 bases, with 11 bases between them. The CDR3 DNA sequence: TGTGCCAGTAGTATCAGCAGGGGACCCTACGAGCAGTACTTC. Encoded protein: CASSISRGPYEQYF.